This TCR beta chain was documented in a study of blood T cells in healthy people across ages. Findings and limits, study-wide: Roughly linear age-related decline in beta diversity appeared, significant by age about 37.

Details on this clonotype: What it binds is unknown.

The CDR3 is 15 amino acids. Germline CDR1 SQVTM, CDR2 ANQGSEA. Trimming took off 4 bases at V and 5 bases at J, with 18 bases between the two ends. Together with a sample-barcoded 5' primer, a J-beta primer mix was included in a second PCR lasting about 7 to 12 cycles. Tagging of each cDNA molecule was performed by a template-switch adaptor with 12 random nucleotides. All samples yielded 2.5 million or more CDR3-containing paired-end reads. TCRdb fed the 5' RACE reads into MiXCR, producing one record per CDR3 protein. Among 1.5 million to 2 million distinct CDR3 sequences listed, 49% were seen once. The TCR sequence derives from a woman in her thirties or forties in good health. V usage is TRBV29-1 and J usage is TRBJ2-1; the D call may be TRBD1 or TRBD2 (5 bases each). The material sequenced was blood. CDR3 nucleotide sequence: TGCAGCGTTGTCCCCGGGGCCCAGCAGAACAATGAGCAGTTCTTC. Translating it yields CSVVPGAQQNNEQFF.